This TCR beta chain was sequenced for a study of T-cell reconstitution after alpha-beta-depleted transplantation in children. Whole-study results and caveats: Alpha-beta T cells about two months after transplant reportedly derived from several hundred expanded graft clones. The origin of high day-60 TCRbeta diversity in some patients lay in surviving recipient T cells and thymic progenitors. Once a year had passed after transplant, T-cell counts and diversity came mostly from newly produced T cells.

This clonotype was seen a handful of times. Its target is unknown. A TCRbeta library incorporating unique molecular identifiers was prepared. In TCRdb, the PCR reads were re-called with MiXCR into one record per CDR3 protein. The table lists about 980,000 distinct CDR3 sequences, 25% to 35% of them singletons. The germline CDR1 and CDR2 sequences are SGHRS and YFSETQ. CDR3 length: 16 residues. V was trimmed by 4 bases and J by 0 bases, leaving 15 bases between them. V gene TRBV5-1 combines with J gene TRBJ2-3; TRBD2 might be the D (6 bases). The receptor was isolated from a boy in the first two years of life who had a stem cell transplant for SCID, so the T cells may come from the graft donor. Sample: PBMCs, mostly from graft donor cells, taken 360 days after TCRalphabeta/CD19-depleted stem cell transplant. CDR3 DNA sequence: TGCGCCAGCAGCACAACAACCGGGACTAGCACAGATACGCAGTATTTT. Its translation: CASSTTTGTSTDTQYF.